A selection of T cell receptor beta chains follows, all from one sample in a study of T cell changes during pregnancy in multiple sclerosis. Using immunoSEQ multiplex PCR, the repertoire was profiled, and TCRdb retains in-frame clones only, with some absent. The table lists 60,000 to 70,000 clones, 91% of them singletons. Sequencing used peripheral blood, obtained in the third trimester of pregnancy. These receptors were collected from a female donor in good health, enrolled as a control in a pregnancy study. CDR3s include the opening cysteine and the closing phenylalanine or tryptophan. The D gene is left open where the match is weak. Expanded clones get a size class; other rows say once, few or many, or leave the size out.

clone_size cdr3_length d_call j_call v_call cdr3_nt cdr3_aa
NA 13 TRBD1 TRBJ1-2 TRBV19 TGTGCCAGCAGACAGGGACGCTTGTGGGGCTACACCTTC CASRQGRLWGYTF
medium-sized 15 NA TRBJ2-3 TRBV18 TGTGCCAGCAACACCAGGGGACATTACACAGATACGCAGTATTTT CASNTRGHYTDTQYF
once 17 NA TRBJ2-7 TRBV11-1 TGTGCCAGCAGCCCCCTCGAGGGTCCCTCGGGCTCCTACGAGCAGTACTTC CASSPLEGPSGSYEQYF
NA 13 NA TRBJ1-1 TRBV2 TGTGCCAGCAGTGGGCAGGAGGGAACTGAAGCTTTCTTT CASSGQEGTEAFF
NA 14 NA TRBJ2-5 TRBV7-9 TGTGCCAGCAGCGGATGGGACTCCCAAGAGACCCAGTACTTC CASSGWDSQETQYF
NA 12 NA TRBJ2-7 TRBV7-9 TGTGCCAGCAGCCGTGGGCGGGGCGAGCAGTACTTC CASSRGRGEQYF
NA 14 NA TRBJ2-5 TRBV7-8 TGTGCCAGCAGCTTAACCGGGGGGCAGGAGACCCAGTACTTC CASSLTGGQETQYF
NA 16 TRBD2 TRBJ2-7 TRBV7-8 TGTGCCGTTCAGGTTGGCGGGGGGGCTGAGTCCTACGAGCAGTACTTC CAVQVGGGAESYEQYF
NA 14 NA TRBJ2-5 TRBV11-2 TGTGCCAGCAGCTTAGATCTGGGCAGGGAGACCCAGTACTTC CASSLDLGRETQYF
NA 16 NA TRBJ2-7 TRBV4-1 TGCGCCAGCAGCCAAGATCCCCCGGAGCCCTCCTACGAGCAGTACTTC CASSQDPPEPSYEQYF
NA 14 TRBD2 TRBJ2-7 TRBV28 TGTGCCAGCAGAGGGACTAGCGGGTCCTACGAGCAGTACTTC CASRGTSGSYEQYF
NA 12 TRBD1 TRBJ1-2 TRBV7-9 TGTGCGACCGCAGGGGGCGACTATGGCTACACCTTC CATAGGDYGYTF
NA 14 NA TRBJ2-7 TRBV6-1 TGTGCCAGCAGTCCTTTGACAGGTTTCTACGAGCAGTACTTC CASSPLTGFYEQYF
NA 12 NA TRBJ2-7 TRBV6-4 TGTGCCAGCAGTGACTCGGGGGGACAGCAGTACTTC CASSDSGGQQYF
NA 12 NA TRBJ1-1 TRBV5-8 TGTGCCAGCAGCTTGTTCCCCGAGGAAGCTTTCTTT CASSLFPEEAFF
NA 12 NA TRBJ2-3 TRBV7-9 TGTGCCAGCAGCTTAGTAGATGATACGCAGTATTTT CASSLVDDTQYF
NA 15 TRBD1 TRBJ2-7 TRBV19 TGTGCCAGTAGTATTGGGACAGGGATTTACTACGAGCAGTACTTC CASSIGTGIYYEQYF
NA 16 TRBD2 TRBJ2-1 TRBV7-2 TGTGCCAGCAGCTTACAGGGCGGGAGGAGGAGCAATGAGCAGTTCTTC CASSLQGGRRSNEQFF
NA 15 NA TRBJ1-2 TRBV5-5 TGTGCCAGCAGCCCGACCGGTTTTGAGGACTATGGCTACACCTTC CASSPTGFEDYGYTF
NA 13 TRBD1 TRBJ1-2 TRBV19 TGTGCCAGTATGGGACAGGGGTACTATGGCTACACCTTC CASMGQGYYGYTF
NA 15 TRBD1 TRBJ1-4 TRBV2 TGTGCCAGCAGTTCGGGACAGGGAGGATATGAAAAACTGTTTTTT CASSSGQGGYEKLFF
NA 13 NA TRBJ1-4 TRBV7-2 TGTGCCAGCACCTCGGGGGGGGATGAAAAACTGTTTTTT CASTSGGDEKLFF